The entry that follows covers one TCR beta chain sequence. This entry belongs to a study of blood T cell repertoires in COVID-19. Study background: From the United States, Italy and Spain came samples of acute and convalescent COVID-19. PBMCs, B-cell-depleted T cells, or T cells provided the cDNA or gDNA that made up the material.

Original methodology: Counts of nucleated cells, estimated from reference gene primer amplification, were obtained. Profiling relied on immunoSEQ multiplex PCR, and the TCRdb table lists in-frame clones only, not all of them. V and J calls and clone size come straight from that table; D and trimming were deduced from the DNA. The sample has roughly 110,000 clones; around 89% are singletons. The CDR3 sequence is 14 residues long. Trimming at V came to 6 bases and at J to 8 bases, leaving 9 bases not matched to a gene. The germline CDR1 and CDR2 sequences are MNHEY and SVGEGT. Material: peripheral blood. The chain combines TRBV6-2 or TRBV6-3 with TRBJ1-4, with 7 bases aligning to TRBD1. The clonotype comes from a man aged 40-50 years with active or convalescent COVID-19. The CDR3 spells CASSSTGDAEKLFF. CDR3 in DNA: TGTGCCAGCAGCTCTACAGGGGACGCGGAAAAACTGTTTTTT.